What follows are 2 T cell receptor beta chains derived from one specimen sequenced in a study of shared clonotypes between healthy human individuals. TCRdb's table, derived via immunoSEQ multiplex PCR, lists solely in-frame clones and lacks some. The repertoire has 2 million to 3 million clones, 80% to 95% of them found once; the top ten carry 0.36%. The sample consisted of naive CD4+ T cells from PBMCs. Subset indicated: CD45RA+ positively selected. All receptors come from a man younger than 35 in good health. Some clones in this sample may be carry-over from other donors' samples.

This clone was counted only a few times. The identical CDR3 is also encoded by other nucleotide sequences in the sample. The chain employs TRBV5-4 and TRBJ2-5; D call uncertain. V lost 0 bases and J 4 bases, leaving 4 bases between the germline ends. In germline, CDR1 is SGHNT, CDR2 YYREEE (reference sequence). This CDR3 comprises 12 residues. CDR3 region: CASSLVGETQYF. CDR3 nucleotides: TGTGCCAGCAGCTTGGTCGGAGAGACCCAGTACTTC.

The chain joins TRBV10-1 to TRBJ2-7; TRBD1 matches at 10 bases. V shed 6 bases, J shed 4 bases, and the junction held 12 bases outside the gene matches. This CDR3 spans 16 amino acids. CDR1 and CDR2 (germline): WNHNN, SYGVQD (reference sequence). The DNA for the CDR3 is TGCGCCAGCAGGGGGACAGGGGTCCCCGAAGAGTACGAGCAGTACTTC. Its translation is CASRGTGVPEEYEQYF.